This T cell receptor (beta chain) appears in the sequencing data of a study of blood T cell repertoires in COVID-19. Study-level background: Italy, Spain and the United States were the sources of the convalescent and acute COVID-19 samples.

CDR3 length equals 15 residues. The V gene's germline CDR1 is SGHRS and CDR2 YFSETQ. The trim removed 0 bases at V and 6 bases at J, leaving 6 bases unmatched. Enrolment of Seattle patients took place during active infection, and they were followed longitudinally. Original processing methods: Researchers report that nucleated cell counts were estimated from reference gene primer amplification. Produced via immunoSEQ multiplex PCR; TCRdb's table is partial and in-frame only. That table is the source of V, J and clone size, and D and trimming were worked out from the DNA. The sample lists approximately 180,000 clones, around 81% occurring once.

Sequenced: peripheral blood. The chain joins TRBV5-1 to TRBJ1-5; 7 bases are shared with TRBD1. This sequence originates from a woman older than 75 with COVID-19, enrolled during active disease. CDR3 in amino acids: CASSLGQGGGQPQHF. In DNA, the CDR3 is TGCGCCAGCAGCTTGGGACAGGGCGGAGGTCAGCCCCAGCATTTT. Drawing the rest from reference TRBV5-1 and TRBJ1-5, the complete variable domain is KAGVTQTPRYLIKTRGQQVTLSCSPISGHRSVSWYQQTPGQGLQFLFEYFSETQRNKGNFPGRFSGRQFSNSRSEMNVSTLELGDSALYLCASSLGQGGGQPQHFGDGTRLSIL.